Here is one TCR beta chain with its context. These data are taken from a study of cytomegalovirus exposure and HLA in healthy donors. The trim removed 5 bases at V and 3 bases at J, leaving 2 bases unmatched. The CDR3 totals 15 residues. The germline CDR1 and CDR2 sequences are SEHNR and FQNEAQ (reference sequence). Primers included in the PCR were 60 Vbeta and 13 Jbeta primers. The repertoire was sequenced with immunoSEQ multiplex PCR; TCRdb's copy has only in-frame clones and lacks some. The sample lists about 88,000 clones; around 80% were seen once. The sample consisted of PBMCs. V is TRBV7-9 and J is TRBJ1-4; 11 bases fit TRBD1. The receptor comes from a man younger than 45 in good health and CMV-seronegative. This CDR3 is CASSPGQGANEKLFF. DNA for the CDR3: TGTGCCAGCAGCCCGGGACAGGGGGCTAATGAAAAACTGTTTTTT. Filled out from reference TRBV7-9 and TRBJ1-4, the complete variable domain reads DTGVSQNPRHKITKRGQNVTFRCDPISEHNRLYWYRQTLGQGPEFLTYFQNEAQLEKSRLLSDRFSAERPKGSFSTLEIQRTEQGDSAMYLCASSPGQGANEKLFFGSGTQLSVL.